A single sample gave rise to the 24 T cell receptor beta chains below, sequenced in a study of T-cell memory formation after mild COVID-19 (dated by TCRdb to the early 2020s). The method behind the library was 5' RACE. Instrument used: Illumina NovaSeq 6000. TCRdb handled the public reads itself, with Q25 trimming in fastp and clone calling in MiXCR, and kept productive beta chains. Identical CDR3 proteins give one entry, which carries the most common genes and DNA. Within this sample are fewer than 400,000 distinct CDR3 sequences, with around a sixth of them counted one time only. Together, the top ten hold 20% to 25% of the sample. The source material was PBMCs or a T cell subset sorted from them (not recorded which). The source is a man aged 18 to 29 who had mild COVID-19 (a few samples of this study predate the infection). The sample titles of this study are shuffled in the database, so cell type and time point are left out; the donor was told from shared clones.

This clonotype was found a few times. The V call is TRBV5-1, the J call TRBJ2-7, with TRBD1 matching 7 bases. The J segment lost 0 bases and the V segment lost 7 bases, leaving 7 bases of the junction unmatched. Looked up from germline, CDR1 is SGHRS and CDR2 is YFSETQ. The CDR3 has 14 amino acids. The CDR3 here is CASSDRVDSYEQYF. DNA for the CDR3: TGCGCCAGCTCCGACAGGGTTGACTCCTACGAGCAGTACTTC.

Ten or more counts support this clonotype. The V call is TRBV12-3 or TRBV12-4, the J call TRBJ1-2; perhaps TRBD1 as D (5 bases). There are 13 residues in the CDR3. V lost 7 bases and J 5 bases, leaving 14 bases between the germline ends. The CDR3 spells CASNRDRGYGYTF. The CDR3 nucleotides read TGTGCCAGCAACCGGGACCGAGGATATGGCTACACCTTC.

This clonotype was observed at least ten times. The chain is built from TRBV19 and TRBJ1-2, with D possibly TRBD1 on 6 matching bases. The germline V gene encodes CDR1 LNHDA and CDR2 SQIVND (reference sequence). The CDR3 contains 12 residues. Deletions cut 7 bases from V and 4 bases from J, with 10 bases between. The CDR3 DNA sequence: TGTGCCAGTAAACAGGGCGCCTATGGCTACACCTTC. Translated: CASKQGAYGYTF.

The CDR3 bases are TGCAGCGTTGGGACAGGGTCCGGGCAGCCCCAGCATTTT. As protein: CSVGTGSGQPQHF. The genes are TRBV29-1 and TRBJ1-5, with TRBD1 identical over 8 bases. V dropped 4 bases and J dropped 7; count of bases not matched to a gene: 6. The CDR3 has 13 residues. Germline CDR1 reads SQVTM; CDR2 reads ANQGSEA. Combining the CDR3 with reference TRBV29-1 and TRBJ1-5 gives the whole variable domain SAVISQKPSRDICQRGTSLTIQCQVDSQVTMMFWYRQQPGQSLTLIATANQGSEATYESGFVIDKFPISRPNLTFSTLTVSNMSPEDSSIYLCSVGTGSGQPQHFGDGTRLSIL.

This clonotype was observed a handful of times. V usage is TRBV6-5 and J usage is TRBJ2-5; the D gene is possibly TRBD2 (6 bases). The CDR3 is 14 amino acids. Germline CDR1 MNHEY, CDR2 SVGAGI. V was trimmed by 6 bases and J by 2 bases, leaving 13 bases between them. CDR3 protein: CASSARDPQETQYF. As DNA, the CDR3 is TGTGCCAGCAGCGCGCGGGACCCACAAGAGACCCAGTACTTC.

A note on this clonotype: This clone may be a read error of a much larger clone one base away. The V and J genes are TRBV7-7 and TRBJ2-6; no definite D call. Looked up from germline, CDR1 is SSHAT and CDR2 is FNYEAQ (reference sequence). CDR3 size: 14 residues. Trimming shortened V by 3 bases and J by 2 bases, and 5 bases separated the two germline ends. CDR3 bases: TGTGCCAGCAGCTTGAACACTGGGGCCAACGTCCTGACTTTC. Translating gives CASSLNTGANVLTF.

The V gene is TRBV5-5, the J gene TRBJ2-1; D is unclear. V was pared by 0 bases and J by 0 bases, with 10 bases between. The CDR3 covers 16 residues. Germline V gene sequence: CDR1 SGHKS, CDR2 YYEKEE (reference sequence). The CDR3, as DNA: TGTGCCAGCAGCTTGGATTTAGGGATCTCCTACAATGAGCAGTTCTTC. Translation gives CASSLDLGISYNEQFF.

This clonotype was observed a handful of times. V gene TRBV4-1 combines with J gene TRBJ1-6; unclear D gene. Germline V CDR1 and CDR2: MGHRA, YSYEKL. This CDR3 spans 18 amino acids. Between the trimmed V and J ends, which lost 0 bases and 4 bases, there was a span of 16 bases. CDR3 amino acids: CASSQEEGLLAYNSPLHF. Written as DNA, the CDR3 is TGCGCCAGCAGCCAAGAAGAAGGCCTTTTAGCGTATAATTCACCCCTCCACTTT.

V and J are TRBV7-3 and TRBJ2-3; 7 nucleotides match TRBD2. The CDR3 consists of 16 residues. With 5 bases clipped from V and 2 bases from J, the junction kept 10 bases outside the gene matches. The germline V gene has CDR1 SGHTA and CDR2 FQGTGA. CDR3 bases: TGTGCCAGCAGCCTCAGTGGAGCGGGATACACAGATACGCAGTATTTT. This translates into CASSLSGAGYTDTQYF.

This clonotype turned up a few times. This sequence joins TRBV5-1 and TRBJ2-5; TRBD1 matches 8 bases. This CDR3 is built from 13 residues. The germline CDR1 and CDR2 sequences are SGHRS and YFSETQ. Trimming at V came to 6 bases and at J to 5 bases, leaving 6 bases not matched to a gene. CDR3 nucleotide sequence: TGCGCCAGCAACCGGGACAGGTTGGAGACCCAGTACTTC. Protein sequence: CASNRDRLETQYF.

In this sample, this clonotype turned up many times. V and J are TRBV24-1 and TRBJ2-7, with a possible D match to TRBD2 (6 bases). V was shortened by 4 bases and J by 7 bases, with 16 bases between the two germline ends. The germline V gene has CDR1 KGHDR and CDR2 SFDVKD. This CDR3 is 14 amino acids long. This chain's CDR3 is CATSDSGTPGEQYF. The CDR3 nucleotides are TGTGCCACCAGTGACTCCGGGACTCCGGGGGAGCAGTACTTC.

This clonotype was recorded once. CDR3 region: CASSLGRDRLVDTQYF. The CDR3 nucleotides are TGTGCCAGCAGCTTAGGTCGGGACAGGCTGGTAGATACGCAGTATTTT. The rearrangement links TRBV7-3 to TRBJ2-3; the match to TRBD1 covers 8 bases. Germline V CDR1 and CDR2: SGHTA, FQGTGA. V lost 2 bases, J lost 5 bases, and 9 bases stayed unmatched. This CDR3 spans 16 amino acids. The full variable domain, rest sourced from reference TRBV7-3 and TRBJ2-3, is GAGVSQTPSNKVTEKGKYVELRCDPISGHTALYWYRQSLGQGPEFLIYFQGTGAADDSGLPNDRFFAVRPEGSVSTLKIQRTERGDSAVYLCASSLGRDRLVDTQYFGPGTRLTVL.

A few counts support this clonotype. V usage is TRBV4-3 and J usage is TRBJ2-2; D tentatively fits TRBD1 or TRBD2 (6 bases each). Trimming pared 0 bases from V and 6 bases from J, leaving 11 bases between. Germline V gene data show CDR1 as LGHNA and CDR2 as YSLEER. The CDR3 runs to 15 residues. In DNA form, the CDR3 reads TGCGCCAGCAGCCAAGACGGGGGCAGGGCCGGGGAGCTGTTTTTT. Amino acid sequence: CASSQDGGRAGELFF.

The table lists this clonotype with a few counts. The chain links TRBV6-6 to TRBJ2-7; weak D call: TRBD2 (5 bases). The V and J ends lost 8 bases and 7 bases respectively, with 18 bases between them. The CDR3 has 13 amino acids. Per germline, CDR1 MNHNY and CDR2 SVGAGI (reference sequence). This CDR3 is CASSWASSGEQYV. CDR3 in DNA: TGTGCCAGCTCGTGGGCTTCCTCGGGGGAGCAGTACGTC.

This clonotype was seen a handful of times. This rearrangement joins TRBV12-3 or TRBV12-4 to TRBJ2-3, with TRBD2 matching over 7 bases. This CDR3 contains 15 residues. V lost 8 bases and J lost 3; bases outside the gene matches: 11. The CDR3 nucleotides read TGTGCCAGCCGCCGCTTGGGGGGGGTGACAGATACGCAGTATTTT. The encoded protein is CASRRLGGVTDTQYF.

This clonotype was seen only a few times. The rearrangement joins TRBV6-5 to TRBJ1-2; D call uncertain. The CDR3 has 15 residues. Per the germline V gene, CDR1 is MNHEY and CDR2 is SVGAGI. The V end was cut by 0 bases, the J end by 3 bases, with 11 bases between. DNA of the CDR3: TGTGCCAGCAGTTACTCGATAAGTACGGACTATGGCTACACCTTC. It yields the protein CASSYSISTDYGYTF.

This clonotype came up a few times. The V call is TRBV9, the J call TRBJ2-7; a possible D gene is TRBD1 (6 bases). CDR1 and CDR2 from the germline V gene are SGDLS and YYNGEE. This CDR3 region has 14 residues. V dropped 4 bases and J dropped 6 bases, with 17 bases sitting between them. CDR3: CASSPEGDHGEQYV. In DNA, the CDR3 is TGTGCCAGCAGCCCAGAGGGGGACCATGGCGAGCAGTACGTC.

This clonotype was picked up many times. CDR3 region: CASSLNRDDIQYF. The CDR3 bases are TGTGCCAGCAGCTTAAACAGGGACGACATTCAGTACTTC. The gene calls are TRBV7-6 and TRBJ2-4, with D possibly TRBD1 on 6 matching bases. The V and J ends lost 2 bases and 8 bases respectively, with 10 bases between them. In germline, CDR1 is SGHVS, CDR2 FNYEAQ. The CDR3 has 13 amino acids. The variable domain in full, completed from reference TRBV7-6 and TRBJ2-4, reads GAGVSQSPRYKVTKRGQDVALRCDPISGHVSLYWYRQALGQGPEFLTYFNYEAQQDKSGLPNDRFSAERPEGSISTLTIQRTEQRDSAMYRCASSLNRDDIQYFGAGTRLSVL.

This clonotype was observed a few times. CDR3 in DNA: TGTGCCAGCAGTGCACAGAGGGACAGTGCCTACGAGCAGTACTTC. Residues: CASSAQRDSAYEQYF. This rearrangement joins TRBV6-5 to TRBJ2-7; the match to TRBD1 covers 7 bases. The CDR3 totals 15 residues. After removal of 5 bases from V and 2 bases from J, the junction contained 9 bases not matched to a gene. Per germline, CDR1 MNHEY and CDR2 SVGAGI.

The genes are TRBV12-3 or TRBV12-4 and TRBJ2-7; D gene ambiguous. Between the trimmed V and J ends, which lost 6 bases and 1 base, there was a span of 13 bases. The CDR3 runs to 14 residues. The CDR3 bases are TGTGCCAGCAGCCCGTTAGGGCAGTCCTACGAGCAGTACTTC. It yields the protein CASSPLGQSYEQYF.

The sample holds a few counts of this clonotype. The chain couples TRBV6-5 to TRBJ2-7, with a tentative D call TRBD1 (6 bases). V was clipped by 4 bases and J by 7 bases, with 20 bases between them. The CDR3 covers 15 residues. CDR1 and CDR2 from the germline V gene are MNHEY and SVGAGI. The DNA of the CDR3 is TGTGCCAGCAGTTTCCGACAGGCCCAACTTGGGGAGCAGTACTTC. Amino acids: CASSFRQAQLGEQYF.

DNA for the CDR3: TGTGCCACCACAGGGGCGTCTGGAAACACCATATATTTT. The encoded protein is CATTGASGNTIYF. The chain joins TRBV12-3 or TRBV12-4 to TRBJ1-3; 7 bases line up with TRBD1. J lost 1 base, V lost 10 bases, and 4 bases had no gene match. This CDR3 is built from 13 residues.

The chain couples TRBV20-1 to TRBJ2-5, with 8 positions matching TRBD2. The germline V gene has CDR1 DFQATT and CDR2 SNEGSKA (reference sequence). This CDR3 has 16 amino acids. The ends lost 0 bases at V and 5 bases at J; junction bases unmatched: 11. CDR3 amino acids: CSARDRPGGPSETQYF. CDR3 nucleotide sequence: TGCAGTGCTAGAGATCGACCGGGGGGGCCTAGTGAGACCCAGTACTTC.

The gene calls are TRBV7-2 and TRBJ2-7, with D possibly matching TRBD2 (7 bases). The CDR3 sequence is 17 residues long. Germline CDR1 reads SGHTA; CDR2 reads FQGNSA. Trimming pared 1 base from V and 1 base from J, leaving 17 bases between. The CDR3 reads CASSLVGGGVASYEQYF. The DNA for the CDR3 is TGTGCCAGCAGCTTAGTGGGAGGGGGGGTGGCTTCCTACGAGCAGTACTTC.